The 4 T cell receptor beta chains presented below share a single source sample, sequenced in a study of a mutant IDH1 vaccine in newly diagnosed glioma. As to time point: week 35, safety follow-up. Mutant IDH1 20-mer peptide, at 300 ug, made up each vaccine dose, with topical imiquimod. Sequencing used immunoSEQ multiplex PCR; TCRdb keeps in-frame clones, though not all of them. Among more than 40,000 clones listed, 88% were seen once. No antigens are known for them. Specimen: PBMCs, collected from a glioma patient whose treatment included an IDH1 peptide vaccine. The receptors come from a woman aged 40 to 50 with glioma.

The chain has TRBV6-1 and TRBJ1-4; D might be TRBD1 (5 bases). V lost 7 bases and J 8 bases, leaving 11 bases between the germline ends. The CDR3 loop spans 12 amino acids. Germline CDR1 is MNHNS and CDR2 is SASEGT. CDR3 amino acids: CASTEAGEKLFF. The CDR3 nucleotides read TGTGCCAGCACCGAGGCAGGGGAAAAACTGTTTTTT.

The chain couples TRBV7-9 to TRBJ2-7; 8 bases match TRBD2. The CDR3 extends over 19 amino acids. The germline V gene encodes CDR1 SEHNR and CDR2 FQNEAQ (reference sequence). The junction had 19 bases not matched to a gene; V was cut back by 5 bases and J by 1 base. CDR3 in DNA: TGTGCCAGCAGCGGTAATAGCGGGATCGGAAACAAACCTTCCTACGAGCAGTACTTC. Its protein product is CASSGNSGIGNKPSYEQYF. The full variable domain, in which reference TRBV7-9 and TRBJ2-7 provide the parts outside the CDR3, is DTGVSQNPRHKITKRGQNVTFRCDPISEHNRLYWYRQTLGQGPEFLTYFQNEAQLEKSRLLSDRFSAERPKGSFSTLEIQRTEQGDSAMYLCASSGNSGIGNKPSYEQYFGPGTRLTVT.

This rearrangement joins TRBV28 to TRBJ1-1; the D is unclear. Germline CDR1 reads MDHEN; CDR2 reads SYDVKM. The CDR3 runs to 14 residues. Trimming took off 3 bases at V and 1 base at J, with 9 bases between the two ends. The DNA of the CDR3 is TGTGCCAGCAGTTTGTGGCAGGAGAACACTGAAGCTTTCTTT. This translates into CASSLWQENTEAFF.

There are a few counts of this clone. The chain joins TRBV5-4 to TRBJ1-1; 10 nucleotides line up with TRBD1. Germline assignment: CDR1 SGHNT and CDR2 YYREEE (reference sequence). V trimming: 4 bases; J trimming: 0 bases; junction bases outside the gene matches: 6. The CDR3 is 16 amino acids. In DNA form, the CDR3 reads TGTGCCAGCAGCATAGGACAGGGGGTCCTGAACACTGAAGCTTTCTTT. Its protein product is CASSIGQGVLNTEAFF.